A single sample gave rise to the 30 T cell receptor beta chains below, sequenced in a study of a mutant IDH1 vaccine in newly diagnosed glioma. Antigens for these TCRs are unknown. Clones were sequenced by immunoSEQ multiplex PCR, and TCRdb holds only the in-frame ones, with some missing. The top ten hold about 2.3% of the sample, which has 25,000 to 40,000 clones, approximately 89% seen once. The time point here: week 47, end of study. It was 300 ug of mutant IDH1 20-mer peptide that made up each vaccine dose, given with topical imiquimod. Sequenced material: PBMCs, taken from a glioma patient whose treatment included an IDH1 peptide vaccine. The origin of the receptors is a man aged 40-50 years with glioma.

The V and J genes are TRBV5-1 and TRBJ2-1, with 7 positions matching TRBD2. The germline CDR1 and CDR2 sequences are SGHRS and YFSETQ. The CDR3 runs 15 residues. V shed 2 bases and J 2 bases; nucleotides not matched to a gene: 4. The CDR3 is CASSLSGDTYNEQFF. The CDR3, as DNA: TGCGCCAGCAGCTTAAGCGGGGATACCTACAATGAGCAGTTCTTC. The variable domain in full, completed from reference TRBV5-1 and TRBJ2-1, reads KAGVTQTPRYLIKTRGQQVTLSCSPISGHRSVSWYQQTPGQGLQFLFEYFSETQRNKGNFPGRFSGRQFSNSRSEMNVSTLELGDSALYLCASSLSGDTYNEQFFGPGTRLTVL.

V gene TRBV29-1 combines with J gene TRBJ1-1; 8 nucleotides match TRBD1. The CDR3 is 15 residues long. Germline V gives CDR1 SQVTM, CDR2 ANQGSEA. Trimming removed 2 bases from V and 0 bases from J; junction bases left unmatched: 5. This CDR3 is CSVETRTGMNTEAFF. CDR3 nucleotide sequence: TGCAGCGTTGAAACTCGGACAGGGATGAACACTGAAGCTTTCTTT. Drawing the rest from reference TRBV29-1 and TRBJ1-1, the complete variable domain is SAVISQKPSRDICQRGTSLTIQCQVDSQVTMMFWYRQQPGQSLTLIATANQGSEATYESGFVIDKFPISRPNLTFSTLTVSNMSPEDSSIYLCSVETRTGMNTEAFFGQGTRLTVV.

The gene calls are TRBV15 and TRBJ1-4; TRBD1 matches 7 bases. CDR1 is LNHNV, CDR2 YYDKDF, per germline (reference sequence). V dropped 6 bases and J dropped 8; count of bases not matched to a gene: 12. The CDR3 totals 15 residues. The CDR3 is CATSPTRQGGEKLFF. CDR3 DNA: TGTGCCACCAGTCCAACCAGACAGGGAGGCGAAAAACTGTTTTTT. The full variable domain, rest sourced from reference TRBV15 and TRBJ1-4, is DAMVIQNPRYQVTQFGKPVTLSCSQTLNHNVMYWYQQKSSQAPKLLFHYYDKDFNNEADTPDNFQSRRPNTSFCFLDIRSPGLGDTAMYLCATSPTRQGGEKLFFGSGTQLSVL.

V gene TRBV10-3 combines with J gene TRBJ1-1; D unresolved. Trimming stripped 2 bases from V and 5 bases from J, with 9 bases between. Germline V gives CDR1 ENHRY, CDR2 SYGVKD. The CDR3 consists of 13 residues. CDR3 DNA: TGTGCCATCAGTGAGACTGGGAATACTGAAGCTTTCTTT. Its protein product is CAISETGNTEAFF.

The J gene is TRBJ1-6, the V gene TRBV14, with D perhaps TRBD1 (5 bases). This CDR3 comprises 14 residues. Trimming left V 3 bases short and J 2 bases short, with 5 bases between. Germline V CDR1 and CDR2: SGHDN, FVKESK. CDR3 sequence: CASSQTAYNSPLHF. The CDR3 DNA sequence: TGTGCCAGCAGCCAGACAGCCTATAATTCACCCCTCCACTTT.

CDR3 protein: CASSKDSSSGANVLTF. CDR3 DNA sequence: TGTGCCAGTAGTAAAGACTCGTCGTCTGGGGCCAACGTCCTGACTTTC. The genes are TRBV19 and TRBJ2-6; D remains unclear. The germline V and J ends were trimmed by 4 bases and 1 base, with 11 bases remaining between them. Germline-derived CDR1 and CDR2 are LNHDA and SQIVND (reference sequence). The CDR3 spans 16 residues. Full variable domain (rest looked up from reference TRBV19 and TRBJ2-6): DGGITQSPKYLFRKEGQNVTLSCEQNLNHDAMYWYRQDPGQGLRLIYYSQIVNDFQKGDIAEGYSVSREKKESFPLTVTSAQKNPTAFYLCASSKDSSSGANVLTFGAGSRLTVL.

CDR3 DNA sequence: TGTGCCAGCAGCCCTTATTTCGGACTAGCGGGGGACGTTACAGATACGCAGTATTTT. Its protein is CASSPYFGLAGDVTDTQYF. The J gene is TRBJ2-3, the V gene TRBV28; 13 bases fit TRBD2. Trimming removed 6 bases from V and 3 bases from J; junction bases left unmatched: 15. The CDR3 contains 19 residues. Germline V gene data show CDR1 as MDHEN and CDR2 as SYDVKM.

The chain links TRBV25-1 to TRBJ2-5; D possibly corresponds to TRBD2 (6 bases). The CDR3 consists of 16 residues. Trimming shortened V by 4 bases and J by 5 bases, and 20 bases separated the two germline ends. Germline CDR1 reads MGHDK; CDR2 reads SYGVNS. The CDR3 here is CASSVKFVRAGETQYF. The DNA for the CDR3 is TGTGCCAGCAGTGTTAAATTCGTTCGGGCGGGGGAGACCCAGTACTTC.

The chain carries TRBV19 and TRBJ1-4; no reliable D call. The V and J ends lost 1 base and 3 bases respectively, with 6 bases between them. The CDR3 contains 14 residues. Germline CDR1 is LNHDA and CDR2 is SQIVND (reference sequence). CDR3 region: CASSIGQPNEKLFF. The CDR3 DNA follows: TGTGCCAGTAGTATAGGCCAGCCTAATGAAAAACTGTTTTTT.

The V gene is TRBV4-2, the J gene TRBJ2-2; 7 nucleotides match TRBD2. The V and J ends lost 4 bases and 2 bases, in that order; junction bases with no gene match: 4. The CDR3 is 15 residues long. Germline CDR1 and CDR2: LGHNA and YNFKEQ. The CDR3 region is CASSLTSDNTGELFF. The DNA for the CDR3 is TGTGCCAGCAGCCTTACTAGCGACAACACCGGGGAGCTGTTTTTT.

This clone was observed once. The gene calls are TRBV11-2 and TRBJ1-2; tentative D call: TRBD1 (5 bases). Germline V gene lookup returns CDR1 SGHAT and CDR2 FQNNGV. V lost 5 bases, J lost 2 bases, and 12 bases lay in between. The CDR3 is 14 amino acids. The CDR3: CASSLGRGNYGYTF. CDR3 nucleotides: TGTGCCAGCAGCCTAGGACGGGGGAACTATGGCTACACCTTC.

The chain is built from TRBV28 and TRBJ1-2; 7 bases align to TRBD1. The ends lost 6 bases at V and 4 bases at J; junction bases unmatched: 5. Germline V lookup: CDR1 MDHEN, CDR2 SYDVKM. The CDR3 sequence is 13 residues long. The CDR3 coding sequence is TGTGCCAGCAGGCCAACAGGGGCCTATGGCTACACCTTC. It codes for CASRPTGAYGYTF.

The chain has TRBV7-2 and TRBJ2-3; 11 nucleotides match TRBD2. The CDR3 length is 16 residues. Germline V gives CDR1 SGHTA, CDR2 FQGNSA. Trimming took 0 bases from V and 3 from J; bases not matched to a gene: 2. CDR3 residues: CASSLAVAGGTDTQYF. DNA for the CDR3: TGTGCCAGCAGCTTAGCCGTAGCGGGAGGGACAGATACGCAGTATTTT.

This sequence joins TRBV30 and TRBJ1-5, with TRBD1 as a possible D gene (5 bases). Per germline, CDR1 GTSNPN and CDR2 SVGIG (reference sequence). CDR3 size: 12 residues. V was clipped by 1 base and J by 8 bases, with 9 bases between them. The chain's CDR3 is CAWSEGAKPQHF. The CDR3, as DNA: TGTGCCTGGAGTGAAGGGGCAAAGCCCCAGCATTTT.

The rearrangement joins TRBV7-3 to TRBJ1-1; D remains ambiguous. V gave up 5 bases and J gave up 1 base, with 8 bases separating them. The CDR3 length is 13 residues. Germline loops: CDR1 SGHTA, CDR2 FQGTGA. CDR3 sequence: CASSQAENTEAFF. CDR3 sequence (DNA): TGTGCCAGCAGCCAGGCGGAGAACACTGAAGCTTTCTTT. The whole variable domain, remainder taken from reference TRBV7-3 and TRBJ1-1, is GAGVSQTPSNKVTEKGKYVELRCDPISGHTALYWYRQSLGQGPEFLIYFQGTGAADDSGLPNDRFFAVRPEGSVSTLKIQRTERGDSAVYLCASSQAENTEAFFGQGTRLTVV.

The genes are TRBV4-2 and TRBJ2-5, with 7 bases matching TRBD1. Germline V CDR1 and CDR2: LGHNA, YNFKEQ. The CDR3 covers 17 residues. V shed 3 bases, J shed 2 bases, and the junction held 12 bases outside the gene matches. The CDR3 loop is CASSQPSTLTGQETQYF. CDR3 nucleotides: TGTGCCAGCAGCCAGCCCTCCACATTGACAGGGCAAGAGACCCAGTACTTC.

The chain is built from TRBV5-4 and TRBJ2-7; no reliable D call. Trimming removed 0 bases from V and 0 bases from J, with 13 bases in between. The CDR3 is 16 amino acids. Germline V lookup: CDR1 SGHNT, CDR2 YYREEE (reference sequence). CDR3 protein: CASSLGGELTSYEQYF. DNA for the CDR3: TGTGCCAGCAGCTTGGGTGGGGAACTAACCTCCTACGAGCAGTACTTC.

The rearrangement uses TRBV7-9 and TRBJ2-7; D possibly uses TRBD1 or TRBD2 (5 bases each). The V gene lost 8 bases and the J gene lost 0 bases, with 11 bases spanning the gap. This CDR3 region has 13 residues. CDR1 and CDR2 (germline): SEHNR, FQNEAQ (reference sequence). The CDR3 nucleotides are TGTGCCAGCTGGGACGGATCCTCCTACGAGCAGTACTTC. The encoded protein is CASWDGSSYEQYF.

The rearrangement links TRBV15 to TRBJ2-1; 12 bases fit TRBD2. CDR3 length equals 16 residues. V trimming: 2 bases; J trimming: 3 bases; junction bases outside the gene matches: 2. From germline, CDR1 is LNHNV and CDR2 YYDKDF (reference sequence). CDR3 in DNA: TGTGCCACCAGCAGACGGACTAGCGGGGTCTACAATGAGCAGTTCTTC. Amino acid sequence: CATSRRTSGVYNEQFF.

CDR3 DNA sequence: TGTGCCTGGACGAAAGAGGGGGAGATATTGGGAAACACCATATATTTT. This encodes CAWTKEGEILGNTIYF. The chain employs TRBV30 and TRBJ1-3; tentative D call: TRBD1 (6 bases). V lost 4 bases, J lost 4 bases, and 20 bases lay in between. This CDR3 comprises 16 residues. Per the germline V gene, CDR1 is GTSNPN and CDR2 is SVGIG (reference sequence).

The chain is built from TRBV7-2 and TRBJ1-2; tentatively, D is TRBD1 (6 bases). Trimming left V 5 bases short and J 3 bases short, with 16 bases between. The CDR3 is 15 residues long. The germline CDR1 and CDR2 sequences are SGHTA and FQGNSA. The CDR3 region is CASSGAGVADYGYTF. The CDR3 DNA reads as TGTGCCAGCAGCGGAGCAGGGGTTGCCGACTATGGCTACACCTTC.

V usage is TRBV9 and J usage is TRBJ2-3, with D hard to call. The length of the CDR3 is 13 residues. The V gene's germline CDR1 is SGDLS and CDR2 YYNGEE. V gave up 1 base and J gave up 2 bases, with 5 bases separating them. The CDR3 region is CASSVPNTDTQYF. CDR3 nucleotides: TGTGCCAGCAGCGTACCCAACACAGATACGCAGTATTTT. Variable domain in full (rest from reference TRBV9 and TRBJ2-3): DSGVTQTPKHLITATGQRVTLRCSPRSGDLSVYWYQQSLDQGLQFLIQYYNGEERAKGNILERFSAQQFPDLHSELNLSSLELGDSALYFCASSVPNTDTQYFGPGTRLTVL.

V usage is TRBV15 and J usage is TRBJ2-5; TRBD1 is a possible D gene (6 bases). The CDR3 is 13 amino acids. Trimming took off 4 bases at V and 3 bases at J, with 9 bases between the two ends. Per germline, CDR1 LNHNV and CDR2 YYDKDF (reference sequence). The DNA for the CDR3 is TGTGCCACCAGCACCAGGACAGAAGAGACCCAGTACTTC. The encoded protein is CATSTRTEETQYF.

This sequence joins TRBV7-2 and TRBJ2-1, with a tentative D call TRBD1 (5 bases). This CDR3 spans 13 amino acids. Trimming left V 5 bases short and J 5 bases short, with 10 bases between. The germline V gene has CDR1 SGHTA and CDR2 FQGNSA. The chain's CDR3 is CASSPGRNNEQFF. CDR3 nucleotide sequence: TGTGCCAGCAGCCCAGGGCGAAACAATGAGCAGTTCTTC.

The DNA for the CDR3 is TGTGCCAGCAGCTTAGCACGGGGTGCTAGCGGGGTTTCCGGGGAGCTGTTTTTT. Translation: CASSLARGASGVSGELFF. The V gene is TRBV11-3, the J gene TRBJ2-2, with TRBD2 matching over 9 bases. This CDR3 is 18 amino acids long. Germline CDR1 and CDR2: SGHNT and YENEEA. Losses at the gene ends were 1 base for V and 6 bases for J; bases not matched to a gene: 12.

V gene TRBV19 combines with J gene TRBJ1-5; no firm D call. Per germline, CDR1 LNHDA and CDR2 SQIVND (reference sequence). The V end was cut by 3 bases, the J end by 0 bases, with 15 bases between. The CDR3 runs to 17 residues. The chain's CDR3 is CASSIIFLEDSNQPQHF. CDR3 nucleotides: TGTGCCAGTAGTATTATATTTCTGGAGGATAGCAATCAGCCCCAGCATTTT.

The genes are TRBV30 and TRBJ2-1; perhaps D is TRBD1 or TRBD2 (5 bases each). The length of the CDR3 is 14 residues. Looked up from germline, CDR1 is GTSNPN and CDR2 is SVGIG (reference sequence). V was cut by 5 bases and J by 0 bases, with 11 bases left in between. The chain's CDR3 is CAWSSGSSYNEQFF. CDR3 DNA: TGTGCCTGGTCTTCAGGGAGCTCCTACAATGAGCAGTTCTTC.

In its sample, this clone was seen once. The gene calls are TRBV7-6 and TRBJ2-3; D unresolved. From germline, CDR1 is SGHVS and CDR2 FNYEAQ. V lost 1 base to trimming and J lost 0 bases, with 5 bases between them. The CDR3 extends over 14 amino acids. In nucleotides, the CDR3 is TGTGCCAGCAGCTTAGAAATTAGCACAGATACGCAGTATTTT. It is translated as CASSLEISTDTQYF.

This chain uses TRBV5-1 with TRBJ1-1; a possible D gene is TRBD1 (6 bases). This CDR3 spans 16 amino acids. V was cut by 0 bases and J by 8 bases, with 20 bases left in between. Germline CDR1 SGHRS, CDR2 YFSETQ. CDR3 region: CASSLGREQDRKEAFF. In DNA form, the CDR3 reads TGCGCCAGCAGCTTGGGACGAGAACAGGACAGAAAAGAAGCTTTCTTT.

This chain uses TRBV7-2 with TRBJ1-6; 11 nucleotides line up with TRBD1. The CDR3 spans 18 residues. Germline V CDR1 and CDR2: SGHTA, FQGNSA. The V gene end was trimmed by 3 bases and the J gene end by 6 bases; junction bases not matched to a gene: 10. The CDR3 protein is CASSLRAGTGGSNSPLHF. The CDR3 DNA reads TGTGCCAGCAGCTTGAGGGCCGGGACAGGGGGTAGTAATTCACCCCTCCACTTT.